Shown below are 22 T cell receptor beta chains from a single sample sequenced in a study of CD8 T cells in ankylosing spondylitis. One entry per CDR3 protein results from TCRdb running MiXCR on the 5' RACE reads. Of 230,000 or so distinct CDR3 sequences listed, 15% to 20% are singletons. Sequenced input: blood, either unsorted or a sorted T cell fraction (not recorded which). The receptors were gathered from a male donor with ankylosing spondylitis or in good health (not recorded which).

This clonotype was counted only a few times. The chain has TRBV6-5 and TRBJ1-2, with a tentative D call TRBD1 (6 bases). V lost 2 bases and J 4 bases, leaving 20 bases between the germline ends. Germline V CDR1 and CDR2: MNHEY, SVGAGI. The CDR3 runs 17 residues. DNA of the CDR3: TGTGCCAGCAGTTACCAGGCAGGGGCCCTTCCTGTCTATGGCTACACCTTC. This sequence encodes CASSYQAGALPVYGYTF.

J is TRBJ2-1 and V is TRBV5-1, with D unresolved. Trimming removed 0 bases from V and 0 bases from J, with 10 bases in between. In germline, CDR1 is SGHRS, CDR2 YFSETQ. The CDR3 extends over 16 amino acids. CDR3 sequence (DNA): TGCGCCAGCAGCTTGGTTGCCGTGGACTCCTACAATGAGCAGTTCTTC. This codes for CASSLVAVDSYNEQFF.

This clonotype has a handful of counts. The rearrangement uses TRBV29-1 and TRBJ2-3; 8 bases agree with TRBD2. Losses at the gene ends were 7 bases for V and 1 base for J; bases not matched to a gene: 16. CDR3 length: 17 residues. The germline V gene encodes CDR1 SQVTM and CDR2 ANQGSEA. The CDR3 DNA is TGCAGCGCCGGGATGTGGAGCGGGAGCGCTGGCACAGATACGCAGTATTTT. It specifies CSAGMWSGSAGTDTQYF.

CDR3 DNA sequence: TGCGCCAGCAGCCAAGAGGGAGACTTCTACGAGCAGTACTTC. This translates into CASSQEGDFYEQYF. The chain recombines TRBV4-3 with TRBJ2-7; TRBD2 is a possible D gene (5 bases). Trimming took off 0 bases at V and 3 bases at J, with 9 bases between the two ends. The germline CDR1 and CDR2 sequences are LGHNA and YSLEER. This CDR3 has 14 residues.

V is TRBV20-1 and J is TRBJ2-4; D not resolved. The germline V and J ends were trimmed by 3 bases and 1 base, with 7 bases remaining between them. The CDR3 is 13 residues long. Germline V gives CDR1 DFQATT, CDR2 SNEGSKA (reference sequence). The CDR3 DNA sequence: TGCAGTGCTAGTAGCCCGGCCAAAAACATTCAGTACTTC. Its translation is CSASSPAKNIQYF.

The CDR3 protein is CASSLAVDSNQPQHF. The DNA for the CDR3 is TGTGCCAGCAGCTTAGCCGTTGATAGCAATCAGCCCCAGCATTTT. This chain uses TRBV7-9 with TRBJ1-5; D unclear. The V gene's germline CDR1 is SEHNR and CDR2 FQNEAQ (reference sequence). There are 15 residues in the CDR3. Trimming took off 0 bases at V and 0 bases at J, with 6 bases between the two ends.

The J gene is TRBJ2-3, the V gene TRBV6-4; D perhaps matches TRBD1 (6 bases). Germline CDR1 MRHNA, CDR2 SNTAGT. Trimming took off 3 bases at V and 2 bases at J, with 9 bases between the two ends. This CDR3 is 14 amino acids long. CDR3: CASSETGDTDTQYF. In DNA form, the CDR3 reads TGTGCCAGCAGTGAGACAGGCGACACAGATACGCAGTATTTT.

This clonotype occurred a few times. The gene calls are TRBV6-5 and TRBJ2-2, with D uncertain. Germline V gene sequence: CDR1 MNHEY, CDR2 SVGAGI. The CDR3 length is 14 residues. V dropped 0 bases and J dropped 1 base, with 3 bases sitting between them. As DNA, the CDR3 is TGTGCCAGCAGTTACTCGTGGAACACCGGGGAGCTGTTTTTT. This encodes CASSYSWNTGELFF.

In its sample, this clonotype was seen a few times. The chain carries TRBV7-9 and TRBJ2-5; weak D call: TRBD2 (6 bases). This CDR3 is built from 16 residues. Germline V gene data show CDR1 as SEHNR and CDR2 as FQNEAQ (reference sequence). V was cut by 4 bases and J by 1 base, with 16 bases left in between. The CDR3, as DNA: TGTGCCAGCAGCTCGTATAGCGGAAAGTCCCAAGAGACCCAGTACTTC. This translates into CASSSYSGKSQETQYF.

This clonotype was picked up many times. This chain uses TRBV7-9 with TRBJ1-1; D not resolved. The germline gives CDR1 SEHNR, CDR2 FQNEAQ (reference sequence). V shed 6 bases and J shed 1 base, with 9 bases lying between them. The CDR3 totals 13 residues. In DNA, the CDR3 is TGTGCCAGCAGAAACCACGAGAACACTGAAGCTTTCTTT. Its translation is CASRNHENTEAFF.

In this sample, this clonotype turned up many times. The rearrangement uses TRBV9 and TRBJ1-6; TRBD1 is a possible D gene (6 bases). Germline V lookup: CDR1 SGDLS, CDR2 YYNGEE. The CDR3 loop spans 14 amino acids. V shed 7 bases and J shed 7 bases, with 15 bases lying between them. The DNA of the CDR3 is TGTGCCAGCGGTACGGGGGGGGCGAATTCACCCCTCCACTTT. Translating it yields CASGTGGANSPLHF. Full variable domain (rest looked up from reference TRBV9 and TRBJ1-6): DSGVTQTPKHLITATGQRVTLRCSPRSGDLSVYWYQQSLDQGLQFLIQYYNGEERAKGNILERFSAQQFPDLHSELNLSSLELGDSALYFCASGTGGANSPLHFGNGTRLTVT.

V is TRBV29-1 and J is TRBJ2-3; D tentatively fits TRBD1 or TRBD2 (6 bases each). The length of the CDR3 is 14 residues. The germline CDR1 and CDR2 sequences are SQVTM and ANQGSEA. V lost 3 bases, J lost 2 bases, and 12 bases lay in between. CDR3: CSVELGGYTDTQYF. DNA of the CDR3: TGCAGCGTTGAGTTGGGGGGCTACACAGATACGCAGTATTTT.

This clonotype turned up a few times. The CDR3 bases are TGTGCCAGCAGTTTCTCGGACTTGGGGACTGAAGCTTTCTTT. It translates to CASSFSDLGTEAFF. The J gene is TRBJ1-1, the V gene TRBV28, with unresolved D. The germline V gene encodes CDR1 MDHEN and CDR2 SYDVKM. This CDR3 has 14 amino acids. Trimming shortened V by 3 bases and J by 5 bases, and 13 bases separated the two germline ends.

The J gene is TRBJ2-3, the V gene TRBV10-3, with 10 bases lining up with TRBD1. This CDR3 has 14 amino acids. Losses at the gene ends were 4 bases for V and 4 bases for J; bases not matched to a gene: 2. CDR1 ENHRY and CDR2 SYGVKD come from the germline V gene. The CDR3 DNA follows: TGTGCCATCAGTGGACAGGGGGCCCCAGATACGCAGTATTTT. As protein: CAISGQGAPDTQYF.

The chain has TRBV7-9 and TRBJ2-5, with a weak D call TRBD2 (6 bases). The germline V gene has CDR1 SEHNR and CDR2 FQNEAQ (reference sequence). The CDR3 contains 15 residues. V was clipped by 5 bases and J by 1 base, with 14 bases between them. The CDR3, as DNA: TGTGCCAGCAGCCCCTCGTTGGGACTCCAAGAGACCCAGTACTTC. It yields the protein CASSPSLGLQETQYF.

The rearrangement joins TRBV27 to TRBJ1-1; no clear D. Trimming cost V 5 bases and J 3 bases, with 13 bases left between them. This CDR3 is 14 amino acids long. From germline, CDR1 is MNHEY and CDR2 SMNVEV (reference sequence). Here the CDR3 DNA reads TGTGCCAGCAGTCCCATCCCCCTGGACACTGAAGCTTTCTTT. This encodes CASSPIPLDTEAFF.

This clonotype occurred a few times. The CDR3 loop is CASSFKLAEQETQYF. Here the CDR3 DNA reads TGTGCCAGCAGCTTTAAGCTGGCCGAGCAAGAGACCCAGTACTTC. The V and J genes are TRBV7-3 and TRBJ2-5, with D hard to call. Germline V gives CDR1 SGHTA, CDR2 FQGTGA. There are 15 residues in the CDR3. The V gene lost 3 bases and the J gene lost 2 bases, with 13 bases spanning the gap. The entire variable domain, with the rest obtained from reference TRBV7-3 and TRBJ2-5, is as follows: GAGVSQTPSNKVTEKGKYVELRCDPISGHTALYWYRQSLGQGPEFLIYFQGTGAADDSGLPNDRFFAVRPEGSVSTLKIQRTERGDSAVYLCASSFKLAEQETQYFGPGTRLLVL.

The table lists this clonotype with a few counts. This chain links TRBV29-1 with TRBJ2-5; no firm D call. The CDR3 sequence is 17 residues long. Trimming removed 3 bases from V and 0 bases from J, with 20 bases in between. Germline values: CDR1 SQVTM, CDR2 ANQGSEA. The CDR3 protein is CSVDGVLEIGNQETQYF. As DNA, the CDR3 is TGCAGCGTTGATGGGGTTTTGGAGATTGGTAACCAAGAGACCCAGTACTTC.

There are many counts of this clonotype. This chain connects TRBV12-3 or TRBV12-4 to TRBJ2-1, with TRBD2 matching 11 bases. V trimming: 6 bases; J trimming: 5 bases; junction bases outside the gene matches: 3. The CDR3 runs 14 residues. The CDR3 loop reads CASRGTSGHNEQFF. DNA for the CDR3: TGTGCCAGCAGGGGGACTAGCGGTCACAATGAGCAGTTCTTC.

The sample holds many counts of this clonotype. V and J are TRBV29-1 and TRBJ2-1; 7 bases fit TRBD1. Germline values: CDR1 SQVTM, CDR2 ANQGSEA. V gave up 5 bases and J gave up 9 bases; unmatched junction bases: 13. There are 14 residues in the CDR3. CDR3 in DNA: TGCAGCGTTCCTGGCCACTTAGGACAGGCTGAGCAGTTCTTC. Protein product: CSVPGHLGQAEQFF.

This clonotype was seen repeatedly, ten times or more. The chain links TRBV29-1 to TRBJ2-3; 9 positions match TRBD2. This CDR3 spans 15 amino acids. The germline V gene encodes CDR1 SQVTM and CDR2 ANQGSEA. Trimming cost V 3 bases and J 3 bases; bases outside gene matches: 7. The CDR3 region is CSVELAGAFTDTQYF. The CDR3 bases are TGCAGCGTTGAGTTAGCGGGAGCCTTTACAGATACGCAGTATTTT.

This clonotype was seen at least ten times. Here the CDR3 DNA reads TGCGCCAGCAGCTTGAACCCCGGACAGGTGGTACCGTACAATGAGCAGTTCTTC. Its translation is CASSLNPGQVVPYNEQFF. V gene TRBV5-1 combines with J gene TRBJ2-1, with 7 bases matching TRBD1. This CDR3 has 18 residues. V lost 1 base and J lost 4; bases outside the gene matches: 14. Germline V CDR1 and CDR2: SGHRS, YFSETQ.